What follows are 26 T cell receptor beta chains derived from one specimen sequenced in a study of cytomegalovirus exposure and HLA in healthy donors. PCR amplification relied on 60 Vbeta primers (plus 13 Jbeta primers). Only in-frame clones appear in the TCRdb table, and some are missing; sequencing was by immunoSEQ multiplex PCR. The sample has some 130,000 clones, roughly 82% seen once. Sample: PBMCs. These receptors all come from a male donor in good health and CMV-seropositive.

This clone has only one observation. V gene TRBV28 combines with J gene TRBJ2-7; D possibly corresponds to TRBD2 (6 bases). Per germline, CDR1 MDHEN and CDR2 SYDVKM. CDR3 length equals 13 residues. V shed 8 bases and J shed 2 bases, with 13 bases lying between them. The DNA for the CDR3 is TGTGCCAGCCTTGGGGGGTTCCCCTACGAGCAGTACTTC. Its translation: CASLGGFPYEQYF.

CDR3 in amino acids: CASSIARDSAYNEQFF. The CDR3 DNA is TGTGCCAGTAGTATAGCCCGGGACAGCGCCTACAATGAGCAGTTCTTC. The rearrangement uses TRBV19 and TRBJ2-1, with 7 bases fitting TRBD1. The germline gives CDR1 LNHDA, CDR2 SQIVND (reference sequence). The CDR3 contains 16 residues. The V segment lost 1 base and the J segment 2 bases; nucleotides outside the gene matches: 5.

J is TRBJ2-3 and V is TRBV2; 11 bases agree with TRBD1. The CDR3 is 16 amino acids. Trimming removed 1 base from V and 4 bases from J; junction bases left unmatched: 4. The germline V gene has CDR1 SNHLY and CDR2 FYNNEI. The chain's CDR3 is CASSEVRTGGPDTQYF. For the CDR3, the DNA is TGTGCCAGCAGTGAAGTCAGGACAGGGGGCCCAGATACGCAGTATTTT. Variable domain in full (rest from reference TRBV2 and TRBJ2-3): EPEVTQTPSHQVTQMGQEVILRCVPISNHLYFYWYRQILGQKVEFLVSFYNNEISEKSEIFDDQFSVERPDGSNFTLKIRSTKLEDSAMYFCASSEVRTGGPDTQYFGPGTRLTVL.

This clone is a singleton in its sample. The V gene is TRBV15, the J gene TRBJ2-7; a possible D gene is TRBD1 (5 bases). V lost 0 bases and J lost 0, with 12 bases in between. CDR1 LNHNV and CDR2 YYDKDF come from the germline V gene (reference sequence). The CDR3 loop spans 16 amino acids. The CDR3 here is CATSRDTTVNSYEQYF. CDR3 in DNA: TGTGCCACCAGCAGAGATACGACAGTCAACTCCTACGAGCAGTACTTC. The full variable domain, with the rest looked up from reference TRBV15 and TRBJ2-7, is DAMVIQNPRYQVTQFGKPVTLSCSQTLNHNVMYWYQQKSSQAPKLLFHYYDKDFNNEADTPDNFQSRRPNTSFCFLDIRSPGLGDTAMYLCATSRDTTVNSYEQYFGPGTRLTVT.

This sequence joins TRBV30 and TRBJ2-7; 8 bases line up with TRBD1. The CDR3 contains 13 residues. Germline V lookup: CDR1 GTSNPN, CDR2 SVGIG (reference sequence). The ends lost 6 bases at V and 3 bases at J; junction bases unmatched: 7. The CDR3 DNA sequence: TGTGCCTGCCACGGACAGGGCGTCTACGAGCAGTACTTC. Translation gives CACHGQGVYEQYF.

The chain is built from TRBV4-3 and TRBJ2-1, with 10 bases identical to TRBD2. Germline V CDR1 and CDR2: LGHNA, YSLEER. The CDR3 is made up of 17 amino acids. The V gene end was trimmed by 0 bases and the J gene end by 1 base; junction bases not matched to a gene: 3. CDR3 region: CASSQDSSGGSYNEQFF. CDR3 DNA sequence: TGCGCCAGCAGCCAAGATTCTAGCGGGGGTTCCTACAATGAGCAGTTCTTC.

This chain joins TRBV7-6 and TRBJ1-1, with TRBD1 identical over 7 bases. Germline assignment: CDR1 SGHVS and CDR2 FNYEAQ. CDR3 length: 13 residues. With 2 bases clipped from V and 7 bases from J, the junction kept 4 bases outside the gene matches. In DNA, the CDR3 is TGTGCCAGCAGCTTAAACAGGGGACGTGAAGCTTTCTTT. It translates to CASSLNRGREAFF. The full variable domain, its missing parts supplied by reference TRBV7-6 and TRBJ1-1, is GAGVSQSPRYKVTKRGQDVALRCDPISGHVSLYWYRQALGQGPEFLTYFNYEAQQDKSGLPNDRFSAERPEGSISTLTIQRTEQRDSAMYRCASSLNRGREAFFGQGTRLTVV.

The chain employs TRBV27 and TRBJ2-7, with 9 nucleotides matching TRBD1. With V trimmed by 2 bases and J by 3 bases, 8 bases remained unmatched. The CDR3 has 16 amino acids. Germline V gene lookup returns CDR1 MNHEY and CDR2 SMNVEV (reference sequence). The CDR3 DNA follows: TGTGCCAGCAGTTTAGATCCGACAGGGGGGTTCTACGAGCAGTACTTC. It yields the protein CASSLDPTGGFYEQYF.

The chain carries TRBV28 and TRBJ2-5; tentatively, D is TRBD2 (7 bases). Per germline, CDR1 MDHEN and CDR2 SYDVKM. Trimming took off 9 bases at V and 1 base at J, with 18 bases between the two ends. There are 15 residues in the CDR3. In DNA form, the CDR3 reads TGTGCCAGTGGGGGGGCGGGGTGGGGCCAAGAGACCCAGTACTTC. It encodes CASGGAGWGQETQYF.

In this sample, this clone turned up a few times. The V call is TRBV6-5, the J call TRBJ1-6; tentative D call: TRBD1 (5 bases). The length of the CDR3 is 14 residues. Germline-derived CDR1 and CDR2 are MNHEY and SVGAGI. The germline V and J ends were trimmed by 5 bases and 1 base, with 6 bases remaining between them. The DNA of the CDR3 is TGTGCCAGCAGTCAGGGTTCCTATAATTCACCCCTCCACTTT. This sequence encodes CASSQGSYNSPLHF.

The V call is TRBV28, the J call TRBJ1-6; 7 bases agree with TRBD1. CDR3 length: 12 amino acids. Germline V gene sequence: CDR1 MDHEN, CDR2 SYDVKM. The J segment lost 12 bases and the V segment lost 8 bases, leaving 7 bases of the junction unmatched. The CDR3 DNA reads as TGTGCCAGCTTGACAGGGTTTAAACCCCTCCACTTT. It yields the protein CASLTGFKPLHF.

The CDR3 sequence is CATSPGVTLNQPQHF. Here the CDR3 DNA reads TGTGCCACCAGTCCCGGGGTTACACTCAATCAGCCCCAGCATTTT. The chain carries TRBV15 and TRBJ1-5, with D uncertain. The V gene's germline CDR1 is LNHNV and CDR2 YYDKDF (reference sequence). The ends were cut back, 6 bases at V and 3 bases at J, with 15 bases in the middle. This CDR3 has 15 amino acids.

The chain links TRBV7-2 to TRBJ1-1; D remains unclear. Germline-derived CDR1 and CDR2 are SGHTA and FQGNSA. This CDR3 has 14 amino acids. V was pared by 0 bases and J by 1 base, with 6 bases between. DNA for the CDR3: TGTGCCAGCAGCTTAGCACAGTCGAACACTGAAGCTTTCTTT. Translating gives CASSLAQSNTEAFF. Combining the CDR3 with reference TRBV7-2 and TRBJ1-1 gives the whole variable domain GAGVSQSPSNKVTEKGKDVELRCDPISGHTALYWYRQSLGQGLEFLIYFQGNSAPDKSGLPSDRFSAERTGGSVSTLTIQRTQQEDSAVYLCASSLAQSNTEAFFGQGTRLTVV.

The chain is built from TRBV6-5 and TRBJ2-2; 9 bases agree with TRBD1. Germline loops: CDR1 MNHEY, CDR2 SVGAGI. After removal of 7 bases from V and 0 bases from J, the junction contained 3 bases not matched to a gene. The CDR3 is 15 residues long. The CDR3 nucleotides read TGTGCCAGCACGGGACAGGGTACGAACACCGGGGAGCTGTTTTTT. Protein: CASTGQGTNTGELFF.

The table lists this clone with a count of one. The V gene is TRBV4-3, the J gene TRBJ1-2, with a tentative D call TRBD1 (6 bases). CDR3 length equals 16 residues. Germline-derived CDR1 and CDR2 are LGHNA and YSLEER. The germline V and J ends were trimmed by 1 base and 4 bases, with 16 bases remaining between them. Here the CDR3 DNA reads TGCGCCAGCAGCCAAGCTTACAGGGCAAATTCCTATGGCTACACCTTC. It is translated as CASSQAYRANSYGYTF.

The gene calls are TRBV28 and TRBJ2-1; 13 bases map to TRBD2. The CDR3 sequence is 14 residues long. Germline loops: CDR1 MDHEN, CDR2 SYDVKM. J gave up 6 bases and V 7 bases, and 3 bases lay outside the gene matches. The CDR3 DNA is TGTGCCAGCACCGGACTAGCGGGAGCCAATGAGCAGTTCTTC. This codes for CASTGLAGANEQFF.

The V call is TRBV7-2, the J call TRBJ2-3, with D perhaps matching TRBD2 (6 bases). The V gene lost 1 base and the J gene lost 11 bases, with 13 bases spanning the gap. Germline V gene sequence: CDR1 SGHTA, CDR2 FQGNSA. This CDR3 has 13 amino acids. The CDR3 here is CASSLVTSGQQYF. In DNA form, the CDR3 reads TGTGCCAGCAGCTTAGTAACCAGCGGGCAGCAGTATTTT.

This chain connects TRBV18 to TRBJ1-1; weak D call: TRBD1 (6 bases). The V gene lost 6 bases and the J gene lost 3 bases, with 14 bases spanning the gap. Germline-derived CDR1 and CDR2 are KGHSH and LQKENI. This CDR3 contains 14 residues. The DNA of the CDR3 is TGTGCCAGCTCCCGGGACACAATGGACACTGAAGCTTTCTTT. Residues: CASSRDTMDTEAFF.

The rearrangement links TRBV5-1 to TRBJ2-3; D ambiguous. With 4 bases removed from V and 0 bases from J, the gap between germline ends came to 9 bases. The CDR3 runs 14 residues. Germline CDR1 SGHRS, CDR2 YFSETQ. In DNA, the CDR3 is TGCGCCAGCAGCCCTGTGACTAGCACAGATACGCAGTATTTT. Protein: CASSPVTSTDTQYF.

The chain joins TRBV11-3 to TRBJ2-7, with a weak D call TRBD1 (5 bases). V lost 5 bases and J 3 bases, leaving 14 bases between the germline ends. Germline values: CDR1 SGHNT, CDR2 YENEEA. The CDR3 covers 14 residues. The DNA of the CDR3 is TGTGCCAGCAGCCCCCCAGGGAACCGCTACGAGCAGTACTTC. Protein: CASSPPGNRYEQYF. Combining the CDR3 with reference TRBV11-3 and TRBJ2-7 gives the whole variable domain EAGVVQSPRYKIIEKKQPVAFWCNPISGHNTLYWYLQNLGQGPELLIRYENEEAVDDSQLPKDRFSAERLKGVDSTLKIQPAELGDSAVYLCASSPPGNRYEQYFGPGTRLTVT.

Written as DNA, the CDR3 is TGTGCCAGCAGCTCGATGTCCCGGGACAGGGTCAAAAACATTCAGTACTTC. It translates to CASSSMSRDRVKNIQYF. The V and J genes are TRBV11-2 and TRBJ2-4; 9 bases line up with TRBD1. J gave up 3 bases and V 4 bases, and 10 bases lay outside the gene matches. This CDR3 has 17 residues. Germline values: CDR1 SGHAT, CDR2 FQNNGV.

V gene TRBV18 combines with J gene TRBJ1-1; 8 nucleotides align to TRBD1. CDR3 length equals 15 residues. Germline V gene lookup returns CDR1 KGHSH and CDR2 LQKENI. Losses at the gene ends were 6 bases for V and 5 bases for J; bases not matched to a gene: 11. Here the CDR3 reads CASSRKTGEVTEAFF. The DNA of the CDR3 is TGTGCCAGCTCTCGAAAGACAGGGGAGGTTACTGAAGCTTTCTTT.

Here the CDR3 reads CSVGGDRFNEQFF. Written as DNA, the CDR3 is TGCAGCGTTGGGGGGGACAGGTTCAATGAGCAGTTCTTC. V usage is TRBV29-1 and J usage is TRBJ2-1, with TRBD1 matching over 8 bases. The germline gives CDR1 SQVTM, CDR2 ANQGSEA. Trimming cost V 4 bases and J 6 bases; bases outside gene matches: 5. The CDR3 loop spans 13 amino acids.

The chain recombines TRBV29-1 with TRBJ2-1, with 10 nucleotides matching TRBD1. This CDR3 region has 12 residues. V lost 6 bases to trimming and J lost 10 bases; unmatched junction nucleotides: 6. Germline V CDR1 and CDR2: SQVTM, ANQGSEA. CDR3 nucleotide sequence: TGCAGCGTAATAAAGACAGGGGGCGAGCAGTTCTTC. Translating gives CSVIKTGGEQFF.

This clone was seen only a few times. The V and J genes are TRBV7-9 and TRBJ2-7, with 12 nucleotides matching TRBD2. Germline CDR1 SEHNR, CDR2 FQNEAQ (reference sequence). CDR3 size: 17 residues. V shed 5 bases, J shed 0 bases, and the junction held 8 bases outside the gene matches. The CDR3 loop is CASSPLAGGGSSYEQYF. Here the CDR3 DNA reads TGTGCCAGCAGCCCACTAGCGGGAGGTGGTTCCTCCTACGAGCAGTACTTC.

V is TRBV7-2 and J is TRBJ2-2; D may be TRBD2 (5 bases). Germline CDR1 reads SGHTA; CDR2 reads FQGNSA. CDR3 length: 16 amino acids. Trimming took 5 bases from V and 1 from J, leaving 14 bases between them. CDR3 residues: CASSRRVSGNTGELFF. Here the CDR3 DNA reads TGTGCCAGCAGCCGACGGGTCAGCGGGAACACCGGGGAGCTGTTTTTT.